This T cell receptor beta chain originates from a study of blood T cell repertoires in COVID-19. V lost 2 bases, J lost 5 bases, and 8 bases stayed unmatched. Germline V gene lookup returns CDR1 KGHSH and CDR2 LQKENI. The CDR3 is 16 amino acids. Authors' analysis steps: Reference gene primer amplification gave estimated nucleated cell counts. Measured with immunoSEQ multiplex PCR; TCRdb has only the in-frame clones, and not every one. V and J calls and clone size come straight from that table; D and trimming were deduced from the DNA. The sample lists just over 70,000 clones, 70% to 80% occurring once.

The chain links TRBV18 to TRBJ2-2; 7 bases match TRBD1. The clonotype comes from a woman aged 70 to 79 with acute or convalescent COVID-19. Sequenced: peripheral blood. This chain's CDR3 is CASSPMEAGGTGELFF. CDR3 nucleotide sequence: TGTGCCAGCTCACCAATGGAGGCAGGGGGAACCGGGGAGCTGTTTTTT.